These 28 T cell receptor beta chains were all obtained from the same sample, sequenced in a study of tumor and adjacent non-tumor tissue in lung cancer. RNA was extracted from bulk tissue without any cell sorting. More than 3 cm separated this lung sample from the edge of the tumor. TCRbeta libraries were built with three rounds of nested PCR, modified from ARM-PCR. In TCRdb, the multiplex PCR reads were re-called with MiXCR into one record per CDR3 protein. Seen here are some 95,000 distinct CDR3 sequences, 80% observed once, and the top ten hold less than 40%. Sequencing was performed on distant non-tumor lung tissue. The receptors stem from a man aged 60 to 69 with small cell lung cancer.

In regard to this clonotype: A read error may explain this, as a much larger clone is one base away. The V call is TRBV9, the J call TRBJ2-1; 7 bases are shared with TRBD2. CDR1 SGDLS and CDR2 YYNGEE come from the germline V gene. Trimming removed 0 bases from V and 8 bases from J; junction bases left unmatched: 8. The CDR3 is 15 amino acids. The CDR3 coding sequence is TGTGCCAGCAGCGTAGAGGGCGGGAGAGCGGATGAGCAGTTCTTC. As protein: CASSVEGGRADEQFF.

Turning to this clonotype: In this CDR3 the conserved last residue, phenylalanine or tryptophan, is missing, so a read error is likely. V is TRBV5-4 and J is TRBJ1-1; 10 positions match TRBD1. The CDR3 loop spans 15 amino acids. In germline, CDR1 is SGHNT, CDR2 YYREEE (reference sequence). As DNA, the CDR3 is TGTGTCAGCAGCTCACGGACAGGGGGAATCACTGAAGCTTTCTCT. This gives the protein CVSSSRTGGITEAFS.

Note on this clonotype: At one end the junction does not follow the germline gene, possibly because of a read error. This chain joins TRBV12-3 or TRBV12-4 and TRBJ2-2; the D is unclear. The CDR3 runs 17 residues. The CDR3 here is CVSSLWLILTNTGLLFF. CDR3 bases: TGTGTCAGCAGTTTATGGCTGATCCTTACTAACACCGGGTTGCTGTTTTTT.

As regards this clonotype: It may be a read error: a sequence one base away is much more abundant. The chain has TRBV20-1 and TRBJ2-3; D is undetermined. Germline CDR1 DFQATT, CDR2 SNEGSKA (reference sequence). The CDR3 is 15 amino acids. Trimming left V 3 bases short and J 4 bases short, with 17 bases between. CDR3 sequence reads: CSARNLQRPSDTQYF. As DNA, the CDR3 is TGCAGTGCTAGGAATCTACAAAGGCCCTCAGATACGCAGTATTTT.

This chain links TRBV5-1 with TRBJ1-1; no reliable D call. Germline V gene lookup returns CDR1 SGHRS and CDR2 YFSETQ. This CDR3 has 15 residues. Trimming took off 5 bases at V and 5 bases at J, with 19 bases between the two ends. The chain's CDR3 is CASRQAQWARTEAFF. In DNA form, the CDR3 reads TGCGCCAGCAGGCAAGCTCAGTGGGCGCGAACTGAAGCTTTCTTT.

This clonotype was seen many times. V is TRBV20-1 and J is TRBJ2-4; 9 bases are shared with TRBD1. The V and J ends lost 2 bases and 9 bases, in that order; junction bases with no gene match: 14. The CDR3 extends over 16 amino acids. Germline V gene lookup returns CDR1 DFQATT and CDR2 SNEGSKA (reference sequence). CDR3 in DNA: TGCAGTGCTAGAAATCCCGAACAGGGGGCGCAGGGCATTCAGTACTTC. Amino acids: CSARNPEQGAQGIQYF.

A word on this clonotype: A much larger clone differs by one base, so this may be a read error. This chain joins TRBV5-1 and TRBJ2-1; 8 nucleotides match TRBD2. The CDR3 covers 17 residues. Per the germline V gene, CDR1 is SGHRS and CDR2 is YFSETQ. CDR3 in amino acids: CVSSFASTSVSYNEQFF. CDR3 in DNA: TGCGTCAGCAGCTTCGCCTCGACTAGCGTTTCCTACAATGAGCAGTTCTTC.

Turning to this clonotype: Here the CDR3 omits its conserved ending phenylalanine or tryptophan, so a read error is the likely source. The V gene is TRBV28, the J gene TRBJ2-7; 10 bases map to TRBD2. The V gene end was trimmed by 4 bases and the J gene end by 5 bases; junction bases not matched to a gene: 5. The germline V gene encodes CDR1 MDHEN and CDR2 SYDVKM. The CDR3 consists of 14 residues. CDR3 residues: CASSSGLATHEQYL. CDR3 coding DNA: TGTGCCAGCAGTTCGGGACTAGCGACCCACGAGCAGTACTTA.

About this clonotype: The final CDR3 position lacks the conserved phenylalanine or tryptophan, pointing to a likely read error. This chain uses TRBV6-1 with TRBJ2-1, with a weak D call TRBD2 (6 bases). V was shortened by 7 bases and J by 5 bases, with 21 bases between the two germline ends. Germline values: CDR1 MNHNS, CDR2 SASEGT. The CDR3 loop spans 16 amino acids. CDR3 nucleotide sequence: TGTGCCAGCACCAGCATATCGGGGGACGCAAACAATGAGCAGTTCCTC. Its protein is CASTSISGDANNEQFL.

The V gene is TRBV24-1, the J gene TRBJ2-7; D is ambiguous. There are 11 residues in the CDR3. Germline CDR1 reads KGHDR; CDR2 reads SFDVKD. The CDR3 loop reads CATDESYEQYV. CDR3 nucleotides: TGTGCCACCGACGAGTCCTATGAGCAGTACGTC.

V usage is TRBV4-1 and J usage is TRBJ1-5; unclear D gene. CDR3 length equals 13 residues. V was clipped by 7 bases and J by 6 bases, with 13 bases between them. The V gene's germline CDR1 is MGHRA and CDR2 YSYEKL. As DNA, the CDR3 is TGCGCCAGCAACCACGGGGTGTCTCAGCCCCAGCATTTT. Protein: CASNHGVSQPQHF.

This clonotype appeared many times. This rearrangement joins TRBV5-1 to TRBJ2-3; D possibly corresponds to TRBD2 (5 bases). Trimming shortened V by 1 base and J by 0 bases, and 9 bases separated the two germline ends. Germline loops: CDR1 SGHRS, CDR2 YFSETQ. This CDR3 region has 15 residues. This CDR3 is CASSLFGVSTDTQYF. The CDR3 nucleotides are TGCGCCAGCAGCTTGTTCGGGGTTAGCACAGATACGCAGTATTTT.

Details on this clonotype: Its ends do not fully match the called genes, so a read error is possible. The V gene is TRBV20-1, the J gene TRBJ2-1; unclear D gene. CDR1 and CDR2 (germline): DFQATT, SNEGSKA (reference sequence). This CDR3 has 14 amino acids. This CDR3 is CSAKSYSHYIEQLF. The CDR3 bases are TGCAGTGCAAAGAGTTATAGTCACTACATTGAGCAGCTCTTC.

Turning to this clonotype: This likely comes from a read error, as the CDR3 has no conserved phenylalanine or tryptophan at its end. The gene calls are TRBV20-1 and TRBJ1-5; a weak D match, TRBD1 (5 bases). The CDR3 contains 15 residues. Germline CDR1 reads DFQATT; CDR2 reads SNEGSKA (reference sequence). The V end was cut by 7 bases, the J end by 4 bases, with 20 bases between. The CDR3 coding sequence is TGCAGTGTTAGTTTGGGTGTTGGGGGTAATCAGCCCCAGCATCTT. Translating gives CSVSLGVGGNQPQHL.

This clonotype has more than one count but fewer than ten. An end of the junction does not agree with germline; a read error may underlie this. V gene TRBV11-3 combines with J gene TRBJ2-3, with D perhaps assigned TRBD1 or TRBD2 (5 bases each). CDR1 is SGHNT, CDR2 YENEEA, per germline. CDR3 length: 13 amino acids. CDR3 sequence reads: CASSSRGPYTQYF. CDR3 bases: TGTGCTAGCAGCTCCCGGGGACCGTATACGCAGTATTTT.

Details on this clonotype: An end of the junction differs from the germline gene, which may be a read error. The CDR3 protein is CASSSGTGTNERFF. CDR3 coding DNA: TGTGCCAGCAGCTCCGGGACAGGAACCAATGAGCGGTTCTTC. V and J are TRBV5-1 and TRBJ2-1; TRBD1 matches 8 bases. CDR3 length: 14 residues. CDR1 and CDR2 (germline): SGHRS, YFSETQ.

As concerns this clonotype: A junction end diverges from the germline sequence, so it may reflect a read error. This sequence joins TRBV4-1 and TRBJ2-5; D is ambiguous. The CDR3 covers 14 residues. Germline CDR1 MGHRA, CDR2 YSYEKL. This CDR3 is CASSHVVGHETQCF. The CDR3 region has the DNA TGCGCCAGCAGCCATGTCGTTGGCCATGAGACCCAGTGCTTC.

The V gene is TRBV5-5, the J gene TRBJ2-1, with D possibly matching TRBD2 (7 bases). Per the germline V gene, CDR1 is SGHKS and CDR2 is YYEKEE (reference sequence). There are 20 residues in the CDR3. V lost 6 bases and J lost 0, with 28 bases in between. The DNA of the CDR3 is TGTGCCAGCAACAGCAAGCCGTCCCTCAGGGGCGGGGGCTCCTACAATGAGCAGTTCTTC. This sequence encodes CASNSKPSLRGGGSYNEQFF.

The rearrangement joins TRBV6-1 to TRBJ2-1; weak D call: TRBD1 (5 bases). V dropped 0 bases and J dropped 8 bases, with 14 bases sitting between them. The germline gives CDR1 MNHNS, CDR2 SASEGT. The CDR3 contains 15 residues. The CDR3 DNA reads as TGTGCCAGCAGTGAAGCGGCAGGGATCGTCGATGAGCAGTTCTTC. It yields the protein CASSEAAGIVDEQFF.

The gene calls are TRBV11-2 and TRBJ2-3; D is unclear. V shed 1 base and J shed 2 bases, with 13 bases lying between them. The CDR3 is made up of 16 amino acids. CDR1 and CDR2 (germline): SGHAT, FQNNGV. The CDR3 DNA follows: TGTGCCAGCAGCTTAGCAGCTCTTCTCCACACAGATACGCAGTATTTT. It codes for CASSLAALLHTDTQYF.

Note on this clonotype: An end of the junction does not agree with germline; a read error may underlie this. The chain links TRBV11-2 to TRBJ2-1; D might be TRBD1 (5 bases). CDR3 length: 17 amino acids. Germline CDR1 is SGHAT and CDR2 is FQNNGV. The CDR3, as DNA: TGTGCCAGCAGCTTAGTGACAGCCCACAACTCCAACAAGGAGCAGTTCTTC. Amino acids: CASSLVTAHNSNKEQFF.

J is TRBJ2-3 and V is TRBV4-2; TRBD2 is a possible D gene (6 bases). The CDR3 is 15 amino acids. Germline lookup yields CDR1 LGHNA and CDR2 YNFKEQ. V was clipped by 5 bases and J by 4 bases, with 16 bases between them. The CDR3 nucleotides read TGTGCCAGCAGCTATATGGGAGGAGGGCCAGATACGCAGTATTTT. Protein product: CASSYMGGGPDTQYF.

Comment on this clonotype: At one boundary the junction diverges from the germline segment, which might be a read error. The chain uses TRBV6-1 and TRBJ2-2; D call uncertain. The CDR3 consists of 16 residues. Germline V CDR1 and CDR2: MNHNS, SASEGT. CDR3 bases: TGTGACAGCAGTGAAGACCATAGCATGCCAGCCGGGGAGCTGTTTTTT. Encoded protein: CDSSEDHSMPAGELFF.

A word on this clonotype: Germline is not matched at one junction end, which may reflect a read error. The chain uses TRBV5-6 and TRBJ2-1; 7 nucleotides align to TRBD2. The CDR3 is made up of 15 amino acids. Germline lookup yields CDR1 SGHDT and CDR2 YYEEEE. CDR3 sequence reads: CASSFSAGVRNEQLF. CDR3 bases: TGTGCCAGCAGTTTCTCTGCGGGAGTTAGGAATGAGCAGTTATTC.

Comments on this clonotype: Being one base from a much bigger clone, this may be a read error. V gene TRBV20-1 combines with J gene TRBJ2-1; D uncertain. In germline, CDR1 is DFQATT, CDR2 SNEGSKA (reference sequence). The CDR3 totals 10 residues. CDR3 DNA: TGCAGTGCTAAGCACAATGAGCAGCTCTTC. Amino acids: CSAKHNEQLF.

The genes are TRBV10-3 and TRBJ2-1, with D uncertain. Germline CDR1 reads ENHRY; CDR2 reads SYGVKD. Trimming cost V 3 bases and J 6 bases, with 18 bases left between them. CDR3 length: 16 residues. CDR3 loop: CAISDSYIRVANEQFF. For the CDR3, the DNA is TGTGCCATCAGTGATTCATACATTCGAGTGGCCAATGAGCAGTTCTTC.

The chain employs TRBV11-2 and TRBJ1-1; unclear D gene. Germline CDR1 and CDR2: SGHAT and FQNNGV. CDR3 length: 13 residues. The CDR3 loop reads CTNSLERRLEAFF. The CDR3 DNA reads as TGTACCAACAGCTTAGAGCGCCGGCTCGAAGCTTTCTTT.

On this clonotype: Because the CDR3 is missing its conserved closing phenylalanine or tryptophan, this is likely a read error. V and J are TRBV11-1 and TRBJ2-5; D gene uncertain. This CDR3 spans 14 amino acids. V was shortened by 2 bases and J by 11 bases, with 18 bases between the two germline ends. Germline V gives CDR1 SGHAT, CDR2 FQDESV (reference sequence). This CDR3 reads CASSLRRYQESQYI. CDR3 DNA: TGTGCCAGCAGCTTAAGACGGTACCAAGAGTCGCAGTACATC.